This T cell receptor beta chain derives from a study of regulatory T cells in long-lasting Graves disease. Findings and limits, study-wide: Repertoires from persistent disease leaned toward TRBV28, TRBJ1-2 and TRBJ2-5.

The time point is: newly diagnosed GD, antithyroid drugs for less than 3 months. After RNA was extracted from PBMCs, the TCR library was made from it. Arm-PCR of CDR3 regions with iRepertoire HTBI primers generated TCR beta libraries. Per the authors' pipeline: Samples jointly harbored about 65 TRBV and about 14 TRBJ segments. TCRdb re-called the multiplex PCR reads through MiXCR, storing one row per CDR3 protein. Clone size and V and J calls follow TCRdb, not the original study. The data hold roughly 320,000 distinct CDR3 sequences, with roughly 17% observed a single time. A note on this clonotype: Its antigen is as yet unknown.

The CDR3 extends over 14 amino acids. V was pared by 3 bases and J by 9 bases, with 13 bases between. Germline V gene lookup returns CDR1 SGHKS and CDR2 YYEKEE (reference sequence). These data are also associated with another study on T cells in Graves' hyperthyroidism and ophthalmopathy. That publication notes: Before onset, by a median of approximately 6.2 months, the model predicted ophthalmopathy.

This specimen consisted of peripheral blood mononuclear cells (PBMCs), obtained at new diagnosis, from a patient treated with antithyroid drugs. This TCR was sampled from a man aged 40-49 years with Graves disease. The chain uses TRBV5-5 and TRBJ1-6; D is perhaps TRBD1 (5 bases). The CDR3 spells CASSSRQGGSPLHF. CDR3 nucleotide sequence: TGTGCCAGCAGCTCAAGGCAGGGTGGTTCACCCCTCCACTTT.